A selection of T cell receptor beta chains follows, all from one sample in a study of multiple sclerosis patients with progressive multifocal leukoencephalopathy. Sequencing was performed with immunoSEQ multiplex PCR; in TCRdb, only in-frame clones are kept and a portion is missing. Of about 30,000 clones in the sample, roughly 91% were seen once. This material consisted of PBMCs, taken from a patient treated with natalizumab. The source is a human donor with multiple sclerosis. The CDR3 runs from the conserved cysteine through the conserved F or W. A D gene is named only where the DNA matches it firmly. Clone size is stated in some rows and not others, as once, few, many or a class when expanded.

TRBV2	TRBJ1-4	NA	NA	CASSAKGNLVWEKLFF	TGTGCCAGCAGTGCAAAAGGGAATCTGGTGTGGGAAAAACTGTTTTTT
TRBV9	TRBJ1-6	NA	NA	CASSVDTGNSPLHF	TGTGCCAGCAGCGTAGACACGGGAAATTCACCCCTCCACTTT
TRBV19	TRBJ1-5	TRBD1	NA	CASSRGTGGSLGSNQPQHF	TGTGCCAGTAGTAGAGGGACAGGGGGCTCACTAGGCAGCAATCAGCCCCAGCATTTT
TRBV6-6	TRBJ1-1	NA	NA	CASSTSGVNTEAFF	TGTGCCAGCAGTACGAGTGGAGTTAACACTGAAGCTTTCTTT
TRBV6-5	TRBJ1-3	TRBD1	NA	CASSQGQGAGNTIYF	TGTGCCAGCAGTCAGGGACAGGGGGCTGGAAACACCATATATTTT
TRBV12-5	TRBJ2-1	NA	NA	CASGLVPYRYNEQFF	TGTGCTAGTGGTTTGGTACCGTACAGGTACAATGAGCAGTTCTTC
TRBV2	TRBJ2-7	NA	few	CASSEPTPGHAHEQYF	TGTGCCAGCAGCGAACCTACCCCGGGACACGCACACGAGCAGTACTTC
TRBV4-2	TRBJ1-1	NA	NA	CASSQERGAGNTEAFF	TGTGCCAGCAGCCAAGAGCGAGGGGCTGGGAACACTGAAGCTTTCTTT
TRBV27	TRBJ2-7	TRBD1	once	CASSLSGRGPLEEQYF	TGTGCCAGCAGTTTATCGGGAAGGGGGCCCCTGGAGGAGCAGTACTTC
TRBV18	TRBJ1-4	TRBD1	NA	CASSPRDVRGINEKLFF	TGTGCCAGCTCACCACGTGACGTCAGGGGGATAAATGAAAAACTGTTTTTT
TRBV7-8	TRBJ2-3	NA	NA	CASSADRNTDTQYF	TGTGCCAGCAGCGCTGACAGGAACACAGATACGCAGTATTTT
TRBV28	TRBJ1-4	NA	NA	CASRKPLGGNEKLFF	TGTGCCAGCAGGAAGCCTCTGGGGGGAAATGAAAAACTGTTTTTT
TRBV5-1	TRBJ2-1	TRBD2	once	CASSLAGLAGPNEQFF	TGCGCCAGCAGCTTAGCGGGGCTAGCTGGGCCCAATGAGCAGTTCTTC
TRBV7-2	TRBJ2-7	NA	NA	CASSLTPGLGEQYF	TGTGCCAGCAGCTTAACCCCGGGCCTGGGCGAGCAGTACTTC
TRBV29-1	TRBJ2-1	NA	NA	CSGEEGRQGGEQFF	TGCAGCGGCGAGGAGGGGAGGCAGGGTGGTGAGCAGTTCTTC
TRBV5-6	TRBJ1-6	TRBD1	NA	CASSPQGLRISPLHF	TGTGCCAGCAGCCCACAGGGGCTCCGAATTTCACCCCTCCACTTT
TRBV13	TRBJ2-7	NA	NA	CASSLRRLYEQYF	TGTGCCAGCAGCCTCCGACGCCTCTACGAGCAGTACTTC
TRBV11-3	TRBJ1-1	TRBD1	NA	CASSGQGSEAFF	TGTGCCAGCAGCGGACAGGGATCTGAAGCTTTCTTT
TRBV13	TRBJ1-1	NA	NA	CASSGSTPPTEAFF	TGTGCCAGCAGCGGATCGACACCTCCCACTGAAGCTTTCTTT
TRBV10-3	TRBJ1-2	NA	few	CAISERGEGYTF	TGTGCCATCAGTGAAAGAGGGGAAGGCTACACCTTC
TRBV2	TRBJ1-5	TRBD1	NA	CASHGQGLNQPQHF	TGTGCCAGCCACGGACAGGGGCTCAATCAGCCCCAGCATTTT
TRBV2	TRBJ1-2	TRBD1	NA	CATQGAFFGYTF	TGTGCCACACAGGGGGCATTCTTTGGCTACACCTTC
TRBV27	TRBJ2-3	NA	once	CASSFGVRSTDTQYF	TGTGCCAGCAGTTTCGGGGTTCGGAGCACAGATACGCAGTATTTT
TRBV6-5	TRBJ2-7	NA	NA	CASSSSLYEQYF	TGTGCCAGCAGTTCATCTCTCTACGAGCAGTACTTC
TRBV15	TRBJ2-1	TRBD2	NA	CAASRDQASGLAGGEQFF	TGTGCCGCCAGCAGAGATCAGGCTTCGGGACTAGCGGGAGGTGAGCAGTTCTTC
TRBV7-7	TRBJ2-7	TRBD2	NA	CASSRGLLGDEQYF	TGTGCCAGCAGCAGGGGACTACTAGGCGACGAGCAGTACTTC
TRBV7-2	TRBJ2-7	TRBD2	NA	CASSLLAGGPSSYEQYF	TGTGCCAGCAGCTTACTAGCGGGAGGGCCAAGCTCCTACGAGCAGTACTTC
TRBV5-4	TRBJ1-3	NA	NA	CASSTRQLSSGNTIYF	TGTGCCAGCAGCACGAGACAGTTAAGCTCTGGAAACACCATATATTTT
TRBV6-1	TRBJ2-7	NA	NA	CASRDWDGTYEQYF	TGTGCCAGCAGGGATTGGGACGGGACTTACGAGCAGTACTTC
TRBV2	TRBJ2-3	TRBD1	NA	CASSEALRQGTDTQYF	TGTGCCAGCAGTGAAGCGCTAAGACAGGGGACCGATACGCAGTATTTT
TRBV9	TRBJ2-3	TRBD2	NA	CASSVGSGRVADTQYF	TGTGCCAGCAGCGTCGGTAGCGGGAGAGTGGCCGATACGCAGTATTTT
TRBV29-1	TRBJ1-2	NA	once	CSVVRAGANYGYTF	TGCAGCGTTGTTAGGGCAGGAGCTAACTATGGCTACACCTTC
TRBV7-2	TRBJ2-3	TRBD1	NA	CASSRTGGASDTQYF	TGTGCCAGCAGCCGTACAGGGGGCGCGTCAGATACGCAGTATTTT
TRBV4-1	TRBJ1-1	NA	NA	CASSQGNAGGQNTEAFF	TGCGCCAGCAGCCAAGGTAACGCGGGCGGGCAGAACACTGAAGCTTTCTTT
TRBV4-3	TRBJ1-2	NA	once	CASSQDGPRVDYGYTF	TGCGCCAGCAGCCAAGATGGGCCCAGGGTTGACTATGGCTACACCTTC
TRBV29-1	TRBJ2-2	NA	NA	CSVEGRTGELFF	TGCAGCGTCGAAGGGAGAACCGGGGAGCTGTTTTTT
TRBV13	TRBJ2-7	TRBD2	NA	CASNRWTSGKNEQYF	TGTGCCAGCAATCGTTGGACTAGCGGGAAAAACGAGCAGTACTTC
TRBV6-5	TRBJ1-1	TRBD1	NA	CASSYSNRGATEAFF	TGTGCCAGCAGTTACTCTAACAGGGGAGCCACTGAAGCTTTCTTT
TRBV11-1	TRBJ2-2	TRBD2	NA	CASSFGGRANTGELFF	TGTGCCAGCAGCTTTGGGGGGAGGGCGAACACCGGGGAGCTGTTTTTT
TRBV11-2	TRBJ1-5	NA	NA	CASSLNSNQPQHF	TGTGCCAGCAGTCTCAATAGCAATCAGCCCCAGCATTTT
TRBV6-1	TRBJ1-5	TRBD1	NA	CASSWTGANNQPQHF	TGTGCCAGCAGTTGGACAGGGGCCAACAATCAGCCCCAGCATTTT
TRBV6-5	TRBJ2-2	NA	NA	CASTQGVGELFF	TGTGCCAGCACCCAGGGTGTCGGGGAGCTGTTTTTT
TRBV5-4	TRBJ2-3	NA	NA	CASSLAGTDTQYF	TGTGCCAGCAGCTTGGCGGGCACAGATACGCAGTATTTT
TRBV28	TRBJ2-7	NA	NA	CASILGGRGPYEQYF	TGTGCCAGCATCCTAGGGGGAAGAGGTCCCTACGAGCAGTACTTC
TRBV15	TRBJ2-7	NA	NA	CATSRDRLRGTYEQYF	TGTGCCACCAGCAGAGATAGGCTAAGGGGTACCTACGAGCAGTACTTC
TRBV19	TRBJ1-1	NA	NA	CASSIPGSWNTEAFF	TGTGCCAGTAGTATTCCGGGGAGCTGGAACACTGAAGCTTTCTTT
TRBV5-6	TRBJ1-1	NA	NA	CASSFVDRDTLGAFF	TGTGCCAGCAGCTTTGTTGACAGAGACACACTGGGAGCTTTCTTT
TRBV7-7	TRBJ1-1	NA	once	CASSLTGDTEAFF	TGTGCCAGCAGCTTAACCGGGGACACTGAAGCTTTCTTT
TRBV5-1	TRBJ2-7	NA	NA	CASSTDRSNLHYEQYF	TGCGCCAGCAGCACCGACAGGTCCAATCTTCACTACGAGCAGTACTTC
TRBV6-1	TRBJ1-2	NA	NA	CASRSANYGYTF	TGTGCCAGCCGTAGCGCAAACTATGGCTACACCTTC
TRBV5-4	TRBJ2-7	NA	NA	CASSQTGPLSYEQYF	TGTGCCAGCAGCCAAACAGGGCCTCTCTCCTACGAGCAGTACTTC
TRBV29-1	TRBJ2-7	TRBD2	NA	CSVYVQTSGRPQTNYEQYF	TGCAGCGTCTATGTACAGACTAGCGGGAGACCCCAGACGAATTACGAGCAGTACTTC
TRBV30	TRBJ2-1	NA	NA	CAWSGPPYEPSYNEQFF	TGTGCCTGGAGCGGTCCCCCCTATGAGCCCTCCTACAATGAGCAGTTCTTC
TRBV7-8	TRBJ2-1	NA	NA	CASSLRYAGFSYNEQFF	TGTGCCAGCAGCTTAAGGTACGCGGGATTCTCCTACAATGAGCAGTTCTTC
TRBV7-2	TRBJ2-3	NA	NA	CASSQGGKGGPPSTDTQYF	TGTGCCAGCAGCCAAGGTGGAAAGGGAGGTCCCCCTAGCACAGATACGCAGTATTTT
TRBV28	TRBJ2-7	NA	NA	CASRQVSYEQYF	TGTGCCAGCAGGCAAGTTTCCTACGAGCAGTACTTC